Presented here are 21 T cell receptor beta chains from one specimen sequenced in a study of response to subunit inactivated influenza vaccine. TCRdb used MiXCR to reprocess the RT-PCR reads, holding one entry per CDR3 protein. Of about 500,000 distinct CDR3 sequences in the sample, about 15% were seen once. This specimen was CD4+ T cells sorted from PBMCs, taken around 2 years after vaccination. Receptors originate from a man in his fifties or sixties who received an inactivated influenza vaccine.

This clonotype was seen repeatedly, ten times or more. As DNA, the CDR3 is TGCGCCAGCAGCCAAGGGGGGGCTTCATTTAGCACAGATACGCAGTATTTT. Protein sequence: CASSQGGASFSTDTQYF. This rearrangement joins TRBV4-3 to TRBJ2-3; perhaps D is TRBD1 or TRBD2 (6 bases each). V lost 1 base and J lost 0, with 14 bases in between. In germline, CDR1 is LGHNA, CDR2 YSLEER. The CDR3 totals 17 residues.

This clonotype was counted a few times. The J gene is TRBJ2-7, the V gene TRBV18; D perhaps matches TRBD1 (5 bases). Germline V CDR1 and CDR2: KGHSH, LQKENI. The ends were cut back, 1 base at V and 2 bases at J, with 12 bases in the middle. The CDR3 covers 15 residues. CDR3 nucleotide sequence: TGTGCCAGCTCACCACAGGGGTCGATTGCCTACGAGCAGTACTTC. Translating it yields CASSPQGSIAYEQYF.

The chain employs TRBV20-1 and TRBJ2-3, with 11 nucleotides matching TRBD2. Germline V CDR1 and CDR2: DFQATT, SNEGSKA (reference sequence). The CDR3 is made up of 16 amino acids. V was pared by 0 bases and J by 2 bases, with 4 bases of the junction left unmatched. CDR3 bases: TGCAGTGCTAGAGATGGGACTAGCGGAAACACAGATACGCAGTATTTT. It translates to CSARDGTSGNTDTQYF.

This clonotype was counted a few times. The chain combines TRBV12-3 or TRBV12-4 with TRBJ2-5, with 9 nucleotides matching TRBD1. CDR3 length equals 12 residues. V shed 4 bases, J shed 8 bases, and the junction held 2 bases outside the gene matches. This CDR3 is CASSSTGGTQYF. CDR3 coding DNA: TGTGCCAGCAGTTCGACAGGGGGTACCCAGTACTTC.

This clonotype was seen many times. The chain's CDR3 is CASSQDGSYYEQYF. The CDR3 coding sequence is TGTGCCAGCAGCCAAGACGGCAGCTACTACGAGCAGTACTTC. The rearrangement uses TRBV3-1 and TRBJ2-7; unclear D gene. V lost 0 bases and J lost 3, with 9 bases in between. Germline CDR1 is LGHDT and CDR2 is YNNKEL (reference sequence). The CDR3 runs to 14 residues.

This clonotype was counted a few times. In nucleotides, the CDR3 is TGTGCCAGCAGTGTAGCCGGGACACCGAATGAAAAACTGTTTTTT. Amino acid sequence: CASSVAGTPNEKLFF. V and J are TRBV25-1 and TRBJ1-4, with D maybe TRBD1 (6 bases). The V end lost 4 bases, the J end lost 5 bases, and 14 bases lay between the germline ends. The germline V gene has CDR1 MGHDK and CDR2 SYGVNS. This CDR3 has 15 residues.

This clonotype was counted at least ten times. The chain is built from TRBV5-1 and TRBJ2-7, with unresolved D. Trimming removed 4 bases at V and 4 bases at J, with 6 bases between. The CDR3 runs 11 residues. The germline V gene has CDR1 SGHRS and CDR2 YFSETQ. The CDR3 is CASSANYEQYF. CDR3 DNA sequence: TGCGCCAGCAGCGCCAATTACGAGCAGTACTTC.

The chain combines TRBV7-8 with TRBJ2-3; 12 nucleotides line up with TRBD1. The length of the CDR3 is 18 residues. Germline assignment: CDR1 SGHVS and CDR2 FQNEAQ. V was clipped by 5 bases and J by 4 bases; unmatched bases: 13. In DNA, the CDR3 is TGTGCCAGCAGCAGGGACAGGGGGCGCGGGAGAGAGTCAGATACGCAGTATTTT. Translation gives CASSRDRGRGRESDTQYF.

This clonotype was found a few times. The chain employs TRBV2 and TRBJ2-4; D possibly corresponds to TRBD2 (6 bases). Deletions cut 3 bases from V and 9 bases from J, with 18 bases between. CDR3 length: 15 residues. Germline-derived CDR1 and CDR2 are SNHLY and FYNNEI. The DNA of the CDR3 is TGTGCCAGCAGTGATCGCGGGGCAGTAATGGGCATTCAGTACTTC. It yields the protein CASSDRGAVMGIQYF.

This clonotype was counted at least ten times. The J gene is TRBJ1-5, the V gene TRBV5-6; 11 nucleotides agree with TRBD1. Germline values: CDR1 SGHDT, CDR2 YYEEEE. The CDR3 extends over 17 amino acids. With V trimmed by 1 base and J by 3 bases, 6 bases remained unmatched. The CDR3 loop reads CASSLTRTGGTNQPQHF. CDR3 nucleotide sequence: TGTGCCAGCAGCTTGACAAGGACAGGGGGCACCAATCAGCCCCAGCATTTT.

This clonotype was found a few times. The chain is built from TRBV6-2 or TRBV6-3 and TRBJ1-5; D not resolved. V was shortened by 1 base and J by 1 base, with 11 bases between the two germline ends. The germline V gene encodes CDR1 MNHEY and CDR2 SVGEGT. The CDR3 runs to 16 residues. Written as DNA, the CDR3 is TGTGCCAGCAGTTACTACGGTGGAGGGAGCAATCAGCCCCAGCATTTT. This gives the protein CASSYYGGGSNQPQHF.

Here the CDR3 reads CASGPPRLAGEQYF. The CDR3 nucleotides read TGTGCCAGCGGCCCACCCCGATTAGCGGGCGAGCAGTACTTC. This sequence joins TRBV28 and TRBJ2-7, with TRBD2 matching over 7 bases. Germline loops: CDR1 MDHEN, CDR2 SYDVKM. This CDR3 has 14 residues. With 8 bases clipped from V and 6 bases from J, the junction kept 13 bases outside the gene matches.

This clonotype was counted between two and nine times. This chain uses TRBV4-2 with TRBJ2-1, with TRBD2 matching 8 bases. The CDR3 runs to 15 residues. Germline CDR1 reads LGHNA; CDR2 reads YNFKEQ. J was trimmed by 6 bases and V by 0 bases; bases with no gene match: 4. CDR3 region: CASSQDRGLVNEQFF. DNA of the CDR3: TGTGCCAGCAGCCAAGATCGGGGACTAGTCAATGAGCAGTTCTTC.

Only a few counts were recorded for this clonotype. The genes are TRBV7-2 and TRBJ1-5; D gene unclear. Germline assignment: CDR1 SGHTA and CDR2 FQGNSA. CDR3 length: 14 residues. Trimming cost V 7 bases and J 6 bases, with 16 bases left between them. CDR3 sequence: CASTKSGAGQPQHF. CDR3 coding DNA: TGTGCCAGCACCAAAAGTGGCGCGGGTCAGCCCCAGCATTTT.

This sequence joins TRBV20-1 and TRBJ2-1; D tentatively fits TRBD1 or TRBD2 (5 bases each). The length of the CDR3 is 16 residues. From germline, CDR1 is DFQATT and CDR2 SNEGSKA (reference sequence). V shed 0 bases and J shed 2 bases, with 14 bases lying between them. This chain's CDR3 is CSAREEGTTTYNEQFF. The CDR3 nucleotides read TGCAGTGCTAGAGAAGAGGGGACGACGACCTACAATGAGCAGTTCTTC.

The V call is TRBV9, the J call TRBJ2-7; no clear D. Germline V gene data show CDR1 as SGDLS and CDR2 as YYNGEE. The CDR3 contains 14 residues. Trimming removed 2 bases at V and 6 bases at J, with 15 bases between. CDR3: CASSVLPETAEQYF. As DNA, the CDR3 is TGTGCCAGCAGCGTCTTGCCAGAAACGGCCGAGCAGTACTTC.

The chain is built from TRBV7-9 and TRBJ2-6; TRBD1 matches at 10 bases. The J segment lost 4 bases and the V segment lost 5 bases, leaving 5 bases of the junction unmatched. The CDR3 length is 16 residues. In germline, CDR1 is SEHNR, CDR2 FQNEAQ (reference sequence). CDR3 sequence: CASSGDRGAGANVLTF. The DNA for the CDR3 is TGTGCCAGCAGCGGGGACAGGGGAGCCGGGGCCAACGTCCTGACTTTC.

This clonotype was detected only a few times. The chain uses TRBV15 and TRBJ2-5; possible D gene TRBD2, 6 bases. The ends were cut back, 1 base at V and 5 bases at J, with 17 bases in the middle. Germline V gene lookup returns CDR1 LNHNV and CDR2 YYDKDF (reference sequence). CDR3 length equals 16 residues. The CDR3 loop reads CATSRGEVGSGETQYF. The DNA of the CDR3 is TGTGCCACCAGCAGAGGAGAGGTCGGGAGCGGGGAGACCCAGTACTTC. The whole variable domain, filled in from reference TRBV15 and TRBJ2-5, reads DAMVIQNPRYQVTQFGKPVTLSCSQTLNHNVMYWYQQKSSQAPKLLFHYYDKDFNNEADTPDNFQSRRPNTSFCFLDIRSPGLGDTAMYLCATSRGEVGSGETQYFGPGTRLLVL.

This clonotype was detected ten times or more. The V call is TRBV3-2, the J call TRBJ1-4; TRBD1 reflects the table's D call only, with no check against the DNA. TRBV3-2 is reported as a pseudogene. The CDR3 runs to 15 residues. DNA of the CDR3: TGTGCCAGCACCCAGGGAGAGGGACCAGGTGAAAAACTGTTTTTT. It codes for CASTQGEGPGEKLFF.

This clonotype turned up a few times. J is TRBJ2-3 and V is TRBV6-1, with 8 bases that match TRBD1. There are 19 residues in the CDR3. Germline V gene sequence: CDR1 MNHNS, CDR2 SASEGT. V trimming: 1 base; J trimming: 7 bases; junction bases outside the gene matches: 19. CDR3 in amino acids: CASSEDPTGVSPHDYTQYF. As DNA, the CDR3 is TGTGCCAGCAGTGAAGATCCGACAGGGGTCTCTCCGCACGATTATACGCAGTATTTT.

This clonotype appeared a few times. The chain is built from TRBV10-3 and TRBJ2-5; 15 nucleotides align to TRBD2. Trimming cost V 5 bases and J 4 bases; bases outside gene matches: 2. CDR1 and CDR2 (germline): ENHRY, SYGVKD. The CDR3 totals 15 residues. The CDR3 is CAISRGLAGGETQYF. The CDR3 bases are TGTGCCATCAGTAGGGGACTAGCGGGAGGAGAGACCCAGTACTTC.